The sequence of this T cell receptor beta chain was determined in a study of human T cells and chemical hapten exposure. V lost 0 bases and J lost 7; bases outside the gene matches: 12. This CDR3 is 17 amino acids long. Germline-derived CDR1 and CDR2 are LGHDT and YNNKEL (reference sequence). A single record per CDR3 protein comes from TCRdb applying MiXCR to the RACE reads. The sample holds tens of thousands of distinct CDR3 sequences, roughly 11% seen once. This clonotype was detected ten times or more. Time point indicated: patch test 2, 6 weeks after DPC sensitization. The treatment denotes: therapeutic diphenylcyclopropenone sensitization with weekly scalp DPC.

This chain connects TRBV3-1 to TRBJ2-1; 7 bases agree with TRBD2. The sample in question was whole blood, obtained in connection with sensitization to the hapten diphenylcyclopropenone (DPC). This TCR derives from a young man with alopecia areata. Some clones in this sample may be carry-over from other donors' samples. CDR3 sequence reads: CASSQEVGAGVRNEQFF. CDR3 DNA sequence: TGTGCCAGCAGCCAAGAAGTTGGGGCGGGGGTGAGGAATGAGCAGTTCTTC.